Each of the 6 T cell receptor beta chains below was sequenced from the same sample in a study of T cell clonotyping in hematopoietic cell transplantation. Produced via immunoSEQ multiplex PCR; TCRdb's table is partial and in-frame only. The data show about 16,000 clones, around 71% seen once. The specimen was peripheral blood mononuclear cells. The receptors originated from a woman in her sixties in good health. Some clones in this sample may be carry-over from other donors' samples.

By frequency in the sample, this clone is medium-sized. This CDR3 reads CASSYSNTGIDQPQHF. CDR3 DNA: TGTGCCAGCAGTTACTCGAACACAGGGATAGATCAGCCCCAGCATTTT. The chain combines TRBV6-6 with TRBJ1-5; possibly TRBD1 for D (6 bases). This CDR3 spans 16 amino acids. The germline V gene has CDR1 MNHNY and CDR2 SVGAGI (reference sequence). Trimming removed 0 bases from V and 5 bases from J, with 14 bases in between.

This clone turned up a few times. The V call is TRBV7-8, the J call TRBJ2-1, with TRBD2 as a possible D gene (6 bases). Trimming left V 5 bases short and J 8 bases short, with 16 bases between. This CDR3 region has 14 residues. Germline-derived CDR1 and CDR2 are SGHVS and FQNEAQ. CDR3 amino acids: CASSVPVGGDEQFF. CDR3 bases: TGTGCCAGCAGCGTCCCGGTCGGCGGGGATGAGCAGTTCTTC.

This clone was counted between two and nine times. The J gene is TRBJ1-2, the V gene TRBV6-5, with 8 bases that match TRBD1. Trimming at V came to 4 bases and at J to 8 bases, leaving 12 bases not matched to a gene. The germline gives CDR1 MNHEY, CDR2 SVGAGI. The CDR3 has 15 amino acids. The CDR3: CASSSAGTGQVGYTF. The CDR3 DNA sequence: TGTGCCAGCAGTTCGGCCGGGACAGGTCAAGTGGGCTACACCTTC.

CDR3 nucleotides: TGTGCCAGTAGTATAACAATCAGGGATTCACCCCTCCACTTT. It specifies CASSITIRDSPLHF. J is TRBJ1-6 and V is TRBV19, with TRBD1 as a possible D gene (5 bases). Trimming stripped 2 bases from V and 8 bases from J, with 10 bases between. The germline V gene encodes CDR1 LNHDA and CDR2 SQIVND (reference sequence). This CDR3 is built from 14 residues.

The sample holds one count of this clone. The chain has TRBV7-9 and TRBJ1-2; D not resolved. The CDR3 has 12 amino acids. Germline CDR1 reads SEHNR; CDR2 reads FQNEAQ (reference sequence). Trimming left V 3 bases short and J 8 bases short, with 10 bases between. In DNA, the CDR3 is TGTGCCAGCAGCTTCGGGTTGCGCGGCTACACCTTC. Residues: CASSFGLRGYTF.

V and J are TRBV30 and TRBJ1-1; 8 nucleotides line up with TRBD1. Losses at the gene ends were 2 bases for V and 8 bases for J; bases not matched to a gene: 4. CDR1 is GTSNPN, CDR2 SVGIG, per germline (reference sequence). This CDR3 contains 12 residues. The CDR3 region is CAWSRDRREAFF. The CDR3 coding sequence is TGTGCCTGGAGTCGGGACAGGAGAGAAGCTTTCTTT. Full variable domain (rest looked up from reference TRBV30 and TRBJ1-1): SQTIHQWPATLVQPVGSPLSLECTVEGTSNPNLYWYRQAAGRGLQLLFYSVGIGQISSEVPQNLSASRPQDRQFILSSKKLLLSDSGFYLCAWSRDRREAFFGQGTRLTVV.